Each of the 15 T cell receptor beta chains below was sequenced from the same sample in a study of blood T cells in healthy people across ages. For the second PCR, which ran for roughly 6 to 12 cycles, a sample-barcoded 5' primer and a J-beta primer mix were used. TCRdb re-called the 5' RACE reads with MiXCR, one entry per CDR3 protein. Among 790,000 or so distinct CDR3 sequences listed, more than 50% were seen once. The sequenced sample consisted of blood. The receptors derive from a man between 40 and 49 years old in good health.

V usage is TRBV7-6 and J usage is TRBJ2-1, with D possibly being TRBD1 (6 bases). The CDR3 extends over 15 amino acids. Trimming shortened V by 8 bases and J by 9 bases, and 23 bases separated the two germline ends. Germline V gives CDR1 SGHVS, CDR2 FNYEAQ. The CDR3 reads CASSQGLVGSFEQFF. For the CDR3, the DNA is TGTGCCAGCTCTCAGGGGCTAGTTGGGAGTTTTGAGCAGTTCTTC.

This clonotype was counted ten times or more. This chain uses TRBV28 with TRBJ1-5; D is undetermined. Germline loops: CDR1 MDHEN, CDR2 SYDVKM. The CDR3 has 14 residues. V shed 3 bases and J shed 1 base, with 7 bases lying between them. CDR3 sequence reads: CASSLSGSNQPQHF. In DNA, the CDR3 is TGTGCCAGCAGTTTGTCAGGAAGCAATCAGCCCCAGCATTTT.

The rearrangement uses TRBV7-9 and TRBJ2-7; D is possibly TRBD1 (6 bases). V lost 7 bases, J lost 3 bases, and 16 bases lay in between. This CDR3 is built from 14 residues. Germline lookup yields CDR1 SEHNR and CDR2 FQNEAQ (reference sequence). Here the CDR3 reads CASNPGQGGYEQYF. The CDR3, as DNA: TGTGCCAGCAACCCGGGACAAGGGGGCTACGAGCAGTACTTC.

The genes are TRBV21-1 and TRBJ2-1; TRBD2, the D gene given by the table, was not confirmed from the DNA. TRBV21-1 is reported as a pseudogene. The CDR3 has 17 amino acids. CDR3 protein: CACSPPVIDGGSYEQFF. The CDR3 DNA reads as TGTGCCTGCAGCCCCCCGGTGATTGATGGCGGGAGTTATGAGCAGTTCTTC.

This chain uses TRBV6-2 or TRBV6-3 with TRBJ2-5; the D gene is possibly TRBD2 (5 bases). The V gene lost 7 bases and the J gene lost 2 bases, with 14 bases spanning the gap. The CDR3 has 14 amino acids. Germline V gene data show CDR1 as MNHEY and CDR2 as SVGEGT. The CDR3 DNA reads TGTGCCAGCACCGACCTAGCCGTACAAGAGACCCAGTACTTC. It specifies CASTDLAVQETQYF.

A word on this clonotype: Germline is not matched at one junction end, which may reflect a read error. The chain carries TRBV5-1 and TRBJ2-5; unclear D gene. Germline lookup yields CDR1 SGHRS and CDR2 YFSETQ. The CDR3 extends over 13 amino acids. The chain's CDR3 is CASSFSGQEAQYF. The DNA of the CDR3 is TGCGCCAGCAGCTTTTCAGGCCAAGAGGCCCAGTACTTC.

The gene calls are TRBV7-6 and TRBJ2-3, with a weak D call TRBD1 (5 bases). The CDR3 is 14 residues long. Trimming removed 2 bases from V and 4 bases from J, with 10 bases in between. In germline, CDR1 is SGHVS, CDR2 FNYEAQ. CDR3 protein: CASSLTGAPDTQYF. CDR3 DNA: TGTGCCAGCAGCTTAACAGGAGCGCCAGATACGCAGTATTTT.

This clonotype has just a few counts. This chain links TRBV20-1 with TRBJ2-5; D unresolved. The CDR3 spans 15 residues. Trimming stripped 6 bases from V and 4 bases from J, with 21 bases between. The V gene's germline CDR1 is DFQATT and CDR2 SNEGSKA (reference sequence). CDR3 in amino acids: CSATGVTALRETQYF. The CDR3 region has the DNA TGCAGTGCAACTGGAGTCACTGCCCTGAGAGAGACCCAGTACTTC.

Points on this clonotype: One end of the junction fails to match germline, which may point to a read error. V gene TRBV9 combines with J gene TRBJ1-2; tentative D call: TRBD1 (6 bases). Germline CDR1 is SGDLS and CDR2 is YYNGEE. This CDR3 region has 14 residues. The DNA of the CDR3 is TGTGCCGGCAGCGTAGACGCCCAGGGGTATGGCTACACCTTC. This sequence encodes CAGSVDAQGYGYTF.

V gene TRBV5-5 combines with J gene TRBJ2-7; D uncertain. CDR1 is SGHKS and CDR2 is YYEKEE in the germline V gene (reference sequence). The CDR3 is 14 amino acids. V dropped 3 bases and J dropped 7 bases, with 17 bases sitting between them. The CDR3, as DNA: TGTGCCAGCAGCTCCTACGACCGGCTAAGAGAGCAGTACTTC. The encoded protein is CASSSYDRLREQYF.

The V gene is TRBV20-1, the J gene TRBJ2-7; TRBD1 matches at 8 bases. This CDR3 is 15 amino acids long. With V trimmed by 3 bases and J by 2 bases, 9 bases remained unmatched. Germline lookup yields CDR1 DFQATT and CDR2 SNEGSKA (reference sequence). This CDR3 reads CSARDDRGRTYEQYF. The DNA for the CDR3 is TGCAGTGCTAGGGACGACAGGGGTAGAACCTACGAGCAGTACTTC.

As regards this clonotype: The junction differs from germline at one of its ends, possibly a read error. The chain carries TRBV6-1 and TRBJ1-5; 7 bases align to TRBD1. Germline-derived CDR1 and CDR2 are MNHNS and SASEGT. This CDR3 region has 17 residues. The chain's CDR3 is CVSTTRARDRNYQPQHF. In DNA, the CDR3 is TGTGTCAGCACCACGCGGGCCCGGGACAGAAATTATCAGCCCCAGCATTTT.

The chain uses TRBV6-1 and TRBJ2-5; 8 bases fit TRBD1. The last part of the DNA fits TRBJ2-7 better; the J call may be wrong. CDR3 size: 14 residues. Germline assignment: CDR1 MNHNS and CDR2 SASEGT. In DNA form, the CDR3 reads TGTGCCAGCACTACCGGGACAGGCCTCTACGAGCAGTACTTC. It codes for CASTTGTGLYEQYF.

The rearrangement joins TRBV28 to TRBJ2-3; the match to TRBD2 covers 7 bases. Germline V gene data show CDR1 as MDHEN and CDR2 as SYDVKM. The CDR3 is 15 amino acids. Unmatched junction bases numbered 8, after V lost 6 bases and J lost 2 bases. The CDR3 is CASSLQRGLTDTQYF. CDR3 DNA: TGTGCCAGCAGCCTACAGCGGGGACTCACAGATACGCAGTATTTT.

This clonotype was found a few times. The chain joins TRBV20-1 to TRBJ1-1; no firm D call. Trimming took 5 bases from V and 2 from J, leaving 6 bases between them. This CDR3 comprises 11 residues. CDR1 is DFQATT and CDR2 is SNEGSKA in the germline V gene (reference sequence). The DNA for the CDR3 is TGCAGTGCTTGGTTAAACACTGAAGCTTTCTTT. Amino acid sequence: CSAWLNTEAFF.